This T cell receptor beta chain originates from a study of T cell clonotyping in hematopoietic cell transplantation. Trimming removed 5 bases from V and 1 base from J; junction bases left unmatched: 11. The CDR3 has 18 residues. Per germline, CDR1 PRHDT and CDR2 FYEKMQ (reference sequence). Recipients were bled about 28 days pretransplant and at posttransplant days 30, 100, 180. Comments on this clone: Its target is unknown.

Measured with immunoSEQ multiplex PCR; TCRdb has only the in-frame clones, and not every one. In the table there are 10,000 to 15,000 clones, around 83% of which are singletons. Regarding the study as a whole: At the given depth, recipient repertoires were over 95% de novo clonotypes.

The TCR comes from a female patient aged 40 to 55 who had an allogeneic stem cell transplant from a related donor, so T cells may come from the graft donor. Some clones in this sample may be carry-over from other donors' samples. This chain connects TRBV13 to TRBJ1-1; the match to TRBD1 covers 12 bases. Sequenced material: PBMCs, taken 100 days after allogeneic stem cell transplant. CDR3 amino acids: CASSRYRDRGHGNTEAFF. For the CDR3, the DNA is TGTGCCAGCAGCAGATACCGGGACAGGGGGCACGGGAACACTGAAGCTTTCTTT.